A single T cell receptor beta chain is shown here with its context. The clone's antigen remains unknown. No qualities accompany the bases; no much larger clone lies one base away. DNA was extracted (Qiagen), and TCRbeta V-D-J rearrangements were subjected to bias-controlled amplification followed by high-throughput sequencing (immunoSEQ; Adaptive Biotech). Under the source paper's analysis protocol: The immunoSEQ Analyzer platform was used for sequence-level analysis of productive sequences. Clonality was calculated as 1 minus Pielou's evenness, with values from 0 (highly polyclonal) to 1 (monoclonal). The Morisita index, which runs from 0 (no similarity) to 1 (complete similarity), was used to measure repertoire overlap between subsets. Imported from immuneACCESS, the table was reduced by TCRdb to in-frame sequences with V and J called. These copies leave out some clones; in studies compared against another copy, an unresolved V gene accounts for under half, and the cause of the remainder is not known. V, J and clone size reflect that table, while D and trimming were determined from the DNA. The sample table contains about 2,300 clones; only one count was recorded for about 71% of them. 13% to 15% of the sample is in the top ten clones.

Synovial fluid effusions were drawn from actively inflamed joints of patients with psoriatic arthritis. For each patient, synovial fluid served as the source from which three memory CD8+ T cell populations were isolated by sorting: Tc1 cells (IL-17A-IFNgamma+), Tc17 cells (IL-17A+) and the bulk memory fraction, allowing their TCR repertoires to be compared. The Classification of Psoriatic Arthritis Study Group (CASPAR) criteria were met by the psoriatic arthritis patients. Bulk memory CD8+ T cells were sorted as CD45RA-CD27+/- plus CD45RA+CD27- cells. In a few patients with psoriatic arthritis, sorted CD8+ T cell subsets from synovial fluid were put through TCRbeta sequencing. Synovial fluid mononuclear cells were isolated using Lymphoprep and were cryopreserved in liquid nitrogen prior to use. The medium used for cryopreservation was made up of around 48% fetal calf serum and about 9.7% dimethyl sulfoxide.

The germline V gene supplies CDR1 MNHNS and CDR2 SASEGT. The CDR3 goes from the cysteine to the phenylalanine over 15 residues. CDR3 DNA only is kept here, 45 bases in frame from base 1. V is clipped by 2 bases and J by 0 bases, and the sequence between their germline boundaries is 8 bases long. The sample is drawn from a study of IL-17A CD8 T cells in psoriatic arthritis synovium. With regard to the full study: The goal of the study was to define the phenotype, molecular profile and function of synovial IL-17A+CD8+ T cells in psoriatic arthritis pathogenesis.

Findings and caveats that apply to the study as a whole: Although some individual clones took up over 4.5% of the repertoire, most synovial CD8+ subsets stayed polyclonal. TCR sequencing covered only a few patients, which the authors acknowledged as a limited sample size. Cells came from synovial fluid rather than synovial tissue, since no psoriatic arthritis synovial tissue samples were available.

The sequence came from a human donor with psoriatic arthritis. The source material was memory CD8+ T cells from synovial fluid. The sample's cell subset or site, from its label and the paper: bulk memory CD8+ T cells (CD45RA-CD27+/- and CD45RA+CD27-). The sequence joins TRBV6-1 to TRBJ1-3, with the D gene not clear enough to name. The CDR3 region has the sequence CASSEWALSGNTIYF. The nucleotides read TGTGCCAGCAGTGAATGGGCACTCTCTGGAAACACCATATATTTT.